The source of this TCR beta chain is a study of CD8+ T cells in alopecia areata. For the study at large: Patients remained on tofacitinib for 6 to 18 months and then went 6 months without it.

The CDR3 is 15 residues long. Germline CDR1 and CDR2: SGDLS and YYNGEE. V gave up 0 bases and J gave up 5 bases, with 12 bases separating them. Specified treatment: oral pan-JAK inhibitor, 5-10 mg twice daily. Following extraction, RNA underwent reverse transcription to cDNA, which served as the sequencing template. The assay was immunoSEQ multiplex PCR, and TCRdb's table has in-frame clones only and misses some. The table has about 110,000 clones, about 60% seen once; the top ten hold less than 15%. Here the sequenced sample was CD8+ T cells sorted from blood, taken at week 24, from a patient treated with tofacitinib. This chain joins TRBV9 and TRBJ2-1; D might be TRBD2 (6 bases). This TCR was sampled from a human donor with alopecia areata. CDR3 DNA sequence: TGTGCCAGCAGCGTAGAGGCCGGGGAGGACAATGAGCAGTTCTTC. It translates to CASSVEAGEDNEQFF.